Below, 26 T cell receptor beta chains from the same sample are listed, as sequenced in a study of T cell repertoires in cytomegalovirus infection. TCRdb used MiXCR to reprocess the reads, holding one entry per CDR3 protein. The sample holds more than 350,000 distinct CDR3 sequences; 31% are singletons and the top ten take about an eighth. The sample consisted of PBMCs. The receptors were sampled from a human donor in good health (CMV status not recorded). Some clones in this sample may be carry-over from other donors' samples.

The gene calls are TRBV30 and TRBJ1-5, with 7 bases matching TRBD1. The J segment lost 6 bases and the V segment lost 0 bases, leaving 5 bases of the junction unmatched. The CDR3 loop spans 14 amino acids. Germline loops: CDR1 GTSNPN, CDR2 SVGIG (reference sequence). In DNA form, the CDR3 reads TGTGCCTGGAGTGTAAGGGGGCAAAGTCAGCCCCAGCATTTT. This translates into CAWSVRGQSQPQHF.

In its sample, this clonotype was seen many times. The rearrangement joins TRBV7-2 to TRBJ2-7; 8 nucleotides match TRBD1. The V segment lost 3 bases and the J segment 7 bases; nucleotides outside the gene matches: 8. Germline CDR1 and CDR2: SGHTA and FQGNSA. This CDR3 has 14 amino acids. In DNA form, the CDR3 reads TGTGCCAGCAGCTTTCGGACAGGGCAAGGGGAGCAGTACTTC. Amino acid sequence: CASSFRTGQGEQYF. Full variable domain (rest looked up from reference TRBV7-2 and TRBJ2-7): GAGVSQSPSNKVTEKGKDVELRCDPISGHTALYWYRQSLGQGLEFLIYFQGNSAPDKSGLPSDRFSAERTGGSVSTLTIQRTQQEDSAVYLCASSFRTGQGEQYFGPGTRLTVT.

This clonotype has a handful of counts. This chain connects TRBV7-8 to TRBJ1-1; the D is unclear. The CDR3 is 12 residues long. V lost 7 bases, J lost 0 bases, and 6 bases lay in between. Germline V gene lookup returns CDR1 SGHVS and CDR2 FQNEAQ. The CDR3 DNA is TGTGCCAGCACGAGTATGAACACTGAAGCTTTCTTT. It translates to CASTSMNTEAFF. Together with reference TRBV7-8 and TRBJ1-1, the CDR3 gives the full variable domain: GAGVSQSPRYKVAKRGQDVALRCDPISGHVSLFWYQQALGQGPEFLTYFQNEAQLDKSGLPSDRFFAERPEGSVSTLKIQRTQQEDSAVYLCASTSMNTEAFFGQGTRLTVV.

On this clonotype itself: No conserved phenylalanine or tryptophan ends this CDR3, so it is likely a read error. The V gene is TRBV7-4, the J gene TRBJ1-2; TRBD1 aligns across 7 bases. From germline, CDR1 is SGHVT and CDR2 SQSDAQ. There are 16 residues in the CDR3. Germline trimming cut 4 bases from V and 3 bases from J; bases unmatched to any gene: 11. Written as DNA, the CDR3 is TGTGCCAGCAGCTCGGAATTGACAGGGCCTCACTATGGCTACACCTGC. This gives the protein CASSSELTGPHYGYTC.

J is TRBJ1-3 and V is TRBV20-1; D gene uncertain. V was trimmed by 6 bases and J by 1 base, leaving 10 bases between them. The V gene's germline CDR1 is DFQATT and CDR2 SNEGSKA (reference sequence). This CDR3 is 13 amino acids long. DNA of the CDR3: TGCAGTGCCAATCAAGGGTCTGGAAACACCATATATTTT. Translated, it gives CSANQGSGNTIYF.

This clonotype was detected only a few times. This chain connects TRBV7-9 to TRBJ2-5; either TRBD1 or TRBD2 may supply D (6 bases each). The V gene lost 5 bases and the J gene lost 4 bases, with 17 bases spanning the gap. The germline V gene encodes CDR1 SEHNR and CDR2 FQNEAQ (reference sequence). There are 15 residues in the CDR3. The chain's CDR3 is CASSLPGAVRETQYF. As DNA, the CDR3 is TGTGCCAGCAGCCTGCCGGGGGCGGTCCGAGAGACCCAGTACTTC.

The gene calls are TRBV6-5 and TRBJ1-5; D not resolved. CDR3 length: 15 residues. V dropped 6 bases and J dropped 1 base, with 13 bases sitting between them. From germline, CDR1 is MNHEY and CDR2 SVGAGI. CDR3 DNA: TGTGCCAGCAGGGCTAGCGGGAGGAGCAATCAGCCCCAGCATTTT. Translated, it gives CASRASGRSNQPQHF.

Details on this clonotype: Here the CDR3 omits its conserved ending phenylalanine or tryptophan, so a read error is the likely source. CDR3 amino acids: CASSQDREVKGYTL. In nucleotides, the CDR3 is TGCGCCAGCAGCCAAGACAGGGAGGTAAAAGGCTACACCTTA. The chain uses TRBV4-1 and TRBJ1-2, with a weak D call TRBD1 (5 bases). Per the germline V gene, CDR1 is MGHRA and CDR2 is YSYEKL. Between the trimmed V and J ends, which lost 0 bases and 8 bases, there was a span of 13 bases. This CDR3 has 14 residues.

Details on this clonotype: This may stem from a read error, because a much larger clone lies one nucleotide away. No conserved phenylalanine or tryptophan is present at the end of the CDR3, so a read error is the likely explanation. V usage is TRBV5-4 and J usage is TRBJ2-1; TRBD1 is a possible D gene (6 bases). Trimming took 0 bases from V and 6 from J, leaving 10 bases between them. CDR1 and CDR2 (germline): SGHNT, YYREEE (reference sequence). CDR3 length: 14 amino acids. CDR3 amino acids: CASSLAGASNEQFL. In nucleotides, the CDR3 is TGTGCCAGCAGCTTGGCAGGGGCCAGCAATGAGCAGTTCTTA.

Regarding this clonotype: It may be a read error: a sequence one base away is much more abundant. The CDR3 DNA reads TGTGCCAGCAGGCAGCGGTCAAATGAAAAACTGTTTTTT. It codes for CASRQRSNEKLFF. The chain carries TRBV7-2 and TRBJ1-4; D gene unclear. The CDR3 covers 13 residues. Germline CDR1 reads SGHTA; CDR2 reads FQGNSA. Trimming stripped 6 bases from V and 5 bases from J, with 10 bases between.

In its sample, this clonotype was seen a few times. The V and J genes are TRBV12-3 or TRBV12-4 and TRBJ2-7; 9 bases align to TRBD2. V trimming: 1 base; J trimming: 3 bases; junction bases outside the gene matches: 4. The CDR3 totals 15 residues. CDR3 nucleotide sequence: TGTGCCAGCAGTTTAGGGACTAGCGTATACTACGAGCAGTACTTC. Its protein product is CASSLGTSVYYEQYF.

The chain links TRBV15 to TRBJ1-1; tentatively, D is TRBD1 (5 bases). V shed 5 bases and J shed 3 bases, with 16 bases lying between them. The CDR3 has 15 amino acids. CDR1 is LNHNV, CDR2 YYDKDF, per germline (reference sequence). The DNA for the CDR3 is TGTGCCACCAGCGGGGTCGACGGGGGGGACACTGAAGCTTTCTTT. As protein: CATSGVDGGDTEAFF.

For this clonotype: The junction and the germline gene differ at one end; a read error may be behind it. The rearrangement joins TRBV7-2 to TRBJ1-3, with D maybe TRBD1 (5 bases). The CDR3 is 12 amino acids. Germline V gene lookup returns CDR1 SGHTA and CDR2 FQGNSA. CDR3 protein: CVSSLGHNTIYF. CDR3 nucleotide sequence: TGTGTCAGCAGCTTAGGACATAACACCATATATTTT.

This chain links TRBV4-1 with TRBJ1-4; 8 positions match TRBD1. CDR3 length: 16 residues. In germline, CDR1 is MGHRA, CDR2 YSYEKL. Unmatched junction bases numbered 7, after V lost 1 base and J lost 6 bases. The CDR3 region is CASSQGRGPWDEKLFF. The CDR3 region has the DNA TGCGCCAGCAGCCAAGGCAGGGGGCCCTGGGATGAAAAACTGTTTTTT.

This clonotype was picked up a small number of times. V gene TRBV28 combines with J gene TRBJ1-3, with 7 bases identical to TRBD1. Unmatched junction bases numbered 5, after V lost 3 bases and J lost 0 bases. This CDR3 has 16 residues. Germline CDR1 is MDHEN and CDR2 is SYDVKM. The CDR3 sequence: CASSFGGTASGNTIYF. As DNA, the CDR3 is TGTGCCAGCAGTTTTGGGGGGACAGCCTCTGGAAACACCATATATTTT.

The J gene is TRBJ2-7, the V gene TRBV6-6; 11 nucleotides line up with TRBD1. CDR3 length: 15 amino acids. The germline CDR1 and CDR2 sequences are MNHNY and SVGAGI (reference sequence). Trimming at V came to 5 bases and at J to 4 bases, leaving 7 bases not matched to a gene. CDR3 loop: CASSRTGGADYEQYF. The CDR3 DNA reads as TGTGCCAGCAGTCGGACAGGGGGCGCCGATTACGAGCAGTACTTC.

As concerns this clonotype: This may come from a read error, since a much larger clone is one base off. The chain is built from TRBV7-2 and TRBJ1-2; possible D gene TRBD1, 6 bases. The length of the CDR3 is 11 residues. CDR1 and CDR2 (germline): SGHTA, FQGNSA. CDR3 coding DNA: TGTGCCAGCAGCTCCAACAGGGATGGGAGCTTC. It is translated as CASSSNRDGSF.

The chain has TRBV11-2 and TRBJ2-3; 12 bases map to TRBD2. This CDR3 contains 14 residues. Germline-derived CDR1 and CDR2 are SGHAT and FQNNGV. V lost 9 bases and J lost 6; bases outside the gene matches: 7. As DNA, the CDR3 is TGTGCCAGTAGACTAGCGGGGGCCGGGGATACGCAGTATTTT. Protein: CASRLAGAGDTQYF.

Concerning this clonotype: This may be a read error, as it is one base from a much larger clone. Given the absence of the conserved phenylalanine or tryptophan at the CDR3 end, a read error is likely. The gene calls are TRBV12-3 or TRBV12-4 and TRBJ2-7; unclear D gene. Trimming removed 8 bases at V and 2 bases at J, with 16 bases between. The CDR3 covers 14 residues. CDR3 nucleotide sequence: TGTGCCAGCGCCCCGTCGGGCTCGCCCTACGAGCAGTACTGC. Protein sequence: CASAPSGSPYEQYC.

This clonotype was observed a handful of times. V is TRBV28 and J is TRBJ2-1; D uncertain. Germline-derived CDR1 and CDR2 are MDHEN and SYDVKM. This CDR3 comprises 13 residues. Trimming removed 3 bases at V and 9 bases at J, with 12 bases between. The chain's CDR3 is CASSFSSAVEQFF. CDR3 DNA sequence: TGTGCCAGCAGTTTTAGTTCGGCAGTTGAGCAGTTCTTC.

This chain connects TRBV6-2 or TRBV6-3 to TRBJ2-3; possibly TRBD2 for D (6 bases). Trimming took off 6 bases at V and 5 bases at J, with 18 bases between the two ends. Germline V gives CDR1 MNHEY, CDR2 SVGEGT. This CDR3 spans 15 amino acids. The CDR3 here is CASRRTGTQKDTQYF. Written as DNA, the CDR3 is TGTGCCAGCAGGCGGACCGGGACTCAGAAAGATACGCAGTATTTT.

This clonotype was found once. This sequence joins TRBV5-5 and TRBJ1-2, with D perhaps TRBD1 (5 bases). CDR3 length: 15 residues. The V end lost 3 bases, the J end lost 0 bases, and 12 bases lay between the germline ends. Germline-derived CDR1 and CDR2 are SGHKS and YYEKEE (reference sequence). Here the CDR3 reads CASSSSGLANYGYTF. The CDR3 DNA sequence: TGTGCCAGCAGCTCGTCAGGGTTAGCTAACTATGGCTACACCTTC.

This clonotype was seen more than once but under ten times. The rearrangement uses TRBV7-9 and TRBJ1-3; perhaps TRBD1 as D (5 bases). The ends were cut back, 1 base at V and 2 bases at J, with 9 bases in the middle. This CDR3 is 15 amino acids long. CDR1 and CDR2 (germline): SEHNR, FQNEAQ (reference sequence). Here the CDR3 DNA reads TGTGCCAGCAGCTTAGATCGGACAACTGGAAACACCATATATTTT. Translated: CASSLDRTTGNTIYF.

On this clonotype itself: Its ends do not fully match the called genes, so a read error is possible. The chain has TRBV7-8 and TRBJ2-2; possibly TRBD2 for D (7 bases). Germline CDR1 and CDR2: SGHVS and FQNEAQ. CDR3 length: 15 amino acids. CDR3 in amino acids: CDSSARGGVTGELFF. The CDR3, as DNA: TGTGACAGCAGCGCAAGGGGGGGCGTGACCGGGGAGCTGTTTTTT.

CDR3 coding DNA: TGCGCCAGCAGCCCCGGGGACAGGGACAATGAAAAACTGTTTTTT. It is translated as CASSPGDRDNEKLFF. This chain joins TRBV4-1 and TRBJ1-4; 9 bases align to TRBD1. Germline V gene lookup returns CDR1 MGHRA and CDR2 YSYEKL. V lost 4 bases, J lost 5 bases, and 5 bases stayed unmatched. This CDR3 is built from 15 residues.

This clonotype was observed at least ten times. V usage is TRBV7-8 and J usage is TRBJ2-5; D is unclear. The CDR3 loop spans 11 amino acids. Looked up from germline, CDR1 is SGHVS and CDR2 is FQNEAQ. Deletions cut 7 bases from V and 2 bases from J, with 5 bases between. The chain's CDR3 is CASIKQETQYF. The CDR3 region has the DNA TGTGCCAGCATTAAGCAAGAGACCCAGTACTTC.